Below, one TCR beta chain is given with its context. Followed over time, Seattle patients had been enrolled while infection was active. This sample stems from a study of blood T cell repertoires in COVID-19. At the level of the study: Acute and convalescent COVID-19 specimens originated in the United States, Italy and Spain.

Authors' processing steps: Amplification from reference gene primers served as the basis for estimated nucleated cell counts. The method was immunoSEQ multiplex PCR; TCRdb's version includes in-frame clones alone and lacks a portion of them. Clone size and V and J calls were adopted from that table, with D and trimming inferred from the DNA. The sample consists of 250,000 to 300,000 clones, approximately 87% of them appearing once. The CDR3 is 13 amino acids. Germline CDR1 reads SNHLY; CDR2 reads FYNNEI. The V and J ends lost 6 bases and 3 bases respectively, with 12 bases between them. Material: peripheral blood. V and J are TRBV2 and TRBJ2-7; D perhaps matches TRBD2 (6 bases). The receptor was isolated from a woman aged 25 to 39 with COVID-19, enrolled during active disease. As DNA, the CDR3 is TGTGCCAGCAGCCGCAACGGGGGCTACGAGCAGTACTTC. Its protein product is CASSRNGGYEQYF.